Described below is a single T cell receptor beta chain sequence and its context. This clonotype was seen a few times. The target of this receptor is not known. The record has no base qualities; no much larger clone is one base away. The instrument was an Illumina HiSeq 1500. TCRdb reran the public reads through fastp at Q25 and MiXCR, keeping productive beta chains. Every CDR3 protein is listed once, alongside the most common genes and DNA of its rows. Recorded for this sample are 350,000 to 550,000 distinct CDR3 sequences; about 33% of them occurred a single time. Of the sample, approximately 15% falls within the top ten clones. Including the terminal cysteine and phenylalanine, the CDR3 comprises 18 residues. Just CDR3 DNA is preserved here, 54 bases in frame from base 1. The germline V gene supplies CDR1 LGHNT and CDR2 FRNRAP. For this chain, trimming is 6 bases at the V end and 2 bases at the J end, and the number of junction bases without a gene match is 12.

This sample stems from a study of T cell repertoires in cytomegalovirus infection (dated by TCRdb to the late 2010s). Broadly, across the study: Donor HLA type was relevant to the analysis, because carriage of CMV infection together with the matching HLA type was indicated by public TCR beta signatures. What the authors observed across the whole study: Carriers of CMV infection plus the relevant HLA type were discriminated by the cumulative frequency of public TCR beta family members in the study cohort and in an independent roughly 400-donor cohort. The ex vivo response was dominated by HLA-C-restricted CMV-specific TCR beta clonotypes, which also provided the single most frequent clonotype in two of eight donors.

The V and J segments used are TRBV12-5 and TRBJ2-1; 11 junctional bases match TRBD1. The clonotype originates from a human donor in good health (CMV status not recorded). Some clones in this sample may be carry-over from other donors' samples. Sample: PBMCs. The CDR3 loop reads CASGLTRTGGFTYNEQFF. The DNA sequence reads TGTGCTAGTGGCCTAACTCGGACAGGGGGCTTCACCTACAATGAGCAGTTCTTC.